This entry lists 8 T cell receptor beta chains sequenced from one sample in a study of PD-1 blockade in classical Hodgkin lymphoma. Sample time point: cycle 4 day 1 (C4D1), after five to seven weeks of nivolumab. Brentuximab vedotin exposure varied among the patients, all of whom had relapsed after autologous stem cell transplantation. Only in-frame clones appear in the TCRdb table, and some are missing; sequencing was by immunoSEQ multiplex PCR. The profile shows about 50,000 clones, roughly 80% of them singletons. The sample in question was peripheral blood mononuclear cells (PBMCs), obtained before the fourth cycle of nivolumab. The source of these receptors is a human donor with classical Hodgkin lymphoma.

The CDR3 nucleotides read TGTGCCAGCAGCCCCGAACCGGCCGGGGAGCTGTTTTTT. Translated: CASSPEPAGELFF. The rearrangement joins TRBV7-3 to TRBJ2-2; D uncertain. Germline CDR1 SGHTA, CDR2 FQGTGA. Trimming removed 5 bases at V and 6 bases at J, with 10 bases between. This CDR3 is built from 13 residues. Based on the CDR3 plus reference TRBV7-3 and TRBJ2-2, the full variable domain is GAGVSQTPSNKVTEKGKYVELRCDPISGHTALYWYRQSLGQGPEFLIYFQGTGAADDSGLPNDRFFAVRPEGSVSTLKIQRTERGDSAVYLCASSPEPAGELFFGEGSRLTVL.

The rearrangement links TRBV11-2 to TRBJ2-7; D gene uncertain. The V and J ends lost 1 base and 3 bases respectively, with 7 bases between them. The CDR3 runs to 13 residues. Looked up from germline, CDR1 is SGHAT and CDR2 is FQNNGV. The chain's CDR3 is CASSLAGSYEQYF. As DNA, the CDR3 is TGTGCCAGCAGCTTAGCAGGAAGCTACGAGCAGTACTTC.

V usage is TRBV28 and J usage is TRBJ1-3; no reliable D call. Looked up from germline, CDR1 is MDHEN and CDR2 is SYDVKM. V dropped 3 bases and J dropped 9 bases, with 6 bases sitting between them. The CDR3 covers 11 residues. The CDR3 loop reads CASSFQFTIYF. The CDR3 region has the DNA TGTGCCAGCAGTTTTCAGTTCACCATATATTTT.

V and J are TRBV5-1 and TRBJ2-5, with 14 bases identical to TRBD2. Germline V gene lookup returns CDR1 SGHRS and CDR2 YFSETQ. This CDR3 is built from 15 residues. V lost 4 bases to trimming and J lost 4 bases; unmatched junction nucleotides: 3. The CDR3, as DNA: TGCGCCAGCAGCGATGGACTAGCGGGAGGAGAGACCCAGTACTTC. The encoded protein is CASSDGLAGGETQYF.

This clone was counted between two and nine times. V is TRBV18 and J is TRBJ2-2, with D possibly being TRBD2 (5 bases). The V end lost 3 bases, the J end lost 5 bases, and 13 bases lay between the germline ends. This CDR3 comprises 15 residues. Per the germline V gene, CDR1 is KGHSH and CDR2 is LQKENI. The CDR3 coding sequence is TGTGCCAGCTCACCGGAGGATGATGGTACCGGGGAGCTGTTTTTT. Protein sequence: CASSPEDDGTGELFF.

The genes are TRBV4-1 and TRBJ2-5; D not resolved. The J call could be wrong; TRBJ2-7 is a better fit for the DNA end. The CDR3 loop spans 14 amino acids. The germline CDR1 and CDR2 sequences are MGHRA and YSYEKL. In nucleotides, the CDR3 is TGCGCCAGCAGCCAAGCTCAGATAAACTACGAGCAGTACTTC. Protein: CASSQAQINYEQYF.

The V gene is TRBV7-9, the J gene TRBJ1-1; 8 nucleotides agree with TRBD1. V trimming: 4 bases; J trimming: 10 bases; junction bases outside the gene matches: 8. The CDR3 runs to 13 residues. CDR1 and CDR2 from the germline V gene are SEHNR and FQNEAQ (reference sequence). The CDR3 region is CASSWDTGGRAFF. CDR3 DNA: TGTGCCAGCAGCTGGGATACAGGGGGTCGAGCTTTCTTT. The full variable domain, in which reference TRBV7-9 and TRBJ1-1 provide the parts outside the CDR3, is DTGVSQNPRHKITKRGQNVTFRCDPISEHNRLYWYRQTLGQGPEFLTYFQNEAQLEKSRLLSDRFSAERPKGSFSTLEIQRTEQGDSAMYLCASSWDTGGRAFFGQGTRLTVV.

This clone came up once. The V call is TRBV27, the J call TRBJ2-1; D gene ambiguous. V lost 5 bases and J lost 6, with 11 bases in between. This CDR3 contains 13 residues. CDR1 and CDR2 from the germline V gene are MNHEY and SMNVEV (reference sequence). The CDR3 nucleotides read TGTGCCAGCAGTCGTCTTCCCGGCAATGAGCAGTTCTTC. Its translation: CASSRLPGNEQFF.